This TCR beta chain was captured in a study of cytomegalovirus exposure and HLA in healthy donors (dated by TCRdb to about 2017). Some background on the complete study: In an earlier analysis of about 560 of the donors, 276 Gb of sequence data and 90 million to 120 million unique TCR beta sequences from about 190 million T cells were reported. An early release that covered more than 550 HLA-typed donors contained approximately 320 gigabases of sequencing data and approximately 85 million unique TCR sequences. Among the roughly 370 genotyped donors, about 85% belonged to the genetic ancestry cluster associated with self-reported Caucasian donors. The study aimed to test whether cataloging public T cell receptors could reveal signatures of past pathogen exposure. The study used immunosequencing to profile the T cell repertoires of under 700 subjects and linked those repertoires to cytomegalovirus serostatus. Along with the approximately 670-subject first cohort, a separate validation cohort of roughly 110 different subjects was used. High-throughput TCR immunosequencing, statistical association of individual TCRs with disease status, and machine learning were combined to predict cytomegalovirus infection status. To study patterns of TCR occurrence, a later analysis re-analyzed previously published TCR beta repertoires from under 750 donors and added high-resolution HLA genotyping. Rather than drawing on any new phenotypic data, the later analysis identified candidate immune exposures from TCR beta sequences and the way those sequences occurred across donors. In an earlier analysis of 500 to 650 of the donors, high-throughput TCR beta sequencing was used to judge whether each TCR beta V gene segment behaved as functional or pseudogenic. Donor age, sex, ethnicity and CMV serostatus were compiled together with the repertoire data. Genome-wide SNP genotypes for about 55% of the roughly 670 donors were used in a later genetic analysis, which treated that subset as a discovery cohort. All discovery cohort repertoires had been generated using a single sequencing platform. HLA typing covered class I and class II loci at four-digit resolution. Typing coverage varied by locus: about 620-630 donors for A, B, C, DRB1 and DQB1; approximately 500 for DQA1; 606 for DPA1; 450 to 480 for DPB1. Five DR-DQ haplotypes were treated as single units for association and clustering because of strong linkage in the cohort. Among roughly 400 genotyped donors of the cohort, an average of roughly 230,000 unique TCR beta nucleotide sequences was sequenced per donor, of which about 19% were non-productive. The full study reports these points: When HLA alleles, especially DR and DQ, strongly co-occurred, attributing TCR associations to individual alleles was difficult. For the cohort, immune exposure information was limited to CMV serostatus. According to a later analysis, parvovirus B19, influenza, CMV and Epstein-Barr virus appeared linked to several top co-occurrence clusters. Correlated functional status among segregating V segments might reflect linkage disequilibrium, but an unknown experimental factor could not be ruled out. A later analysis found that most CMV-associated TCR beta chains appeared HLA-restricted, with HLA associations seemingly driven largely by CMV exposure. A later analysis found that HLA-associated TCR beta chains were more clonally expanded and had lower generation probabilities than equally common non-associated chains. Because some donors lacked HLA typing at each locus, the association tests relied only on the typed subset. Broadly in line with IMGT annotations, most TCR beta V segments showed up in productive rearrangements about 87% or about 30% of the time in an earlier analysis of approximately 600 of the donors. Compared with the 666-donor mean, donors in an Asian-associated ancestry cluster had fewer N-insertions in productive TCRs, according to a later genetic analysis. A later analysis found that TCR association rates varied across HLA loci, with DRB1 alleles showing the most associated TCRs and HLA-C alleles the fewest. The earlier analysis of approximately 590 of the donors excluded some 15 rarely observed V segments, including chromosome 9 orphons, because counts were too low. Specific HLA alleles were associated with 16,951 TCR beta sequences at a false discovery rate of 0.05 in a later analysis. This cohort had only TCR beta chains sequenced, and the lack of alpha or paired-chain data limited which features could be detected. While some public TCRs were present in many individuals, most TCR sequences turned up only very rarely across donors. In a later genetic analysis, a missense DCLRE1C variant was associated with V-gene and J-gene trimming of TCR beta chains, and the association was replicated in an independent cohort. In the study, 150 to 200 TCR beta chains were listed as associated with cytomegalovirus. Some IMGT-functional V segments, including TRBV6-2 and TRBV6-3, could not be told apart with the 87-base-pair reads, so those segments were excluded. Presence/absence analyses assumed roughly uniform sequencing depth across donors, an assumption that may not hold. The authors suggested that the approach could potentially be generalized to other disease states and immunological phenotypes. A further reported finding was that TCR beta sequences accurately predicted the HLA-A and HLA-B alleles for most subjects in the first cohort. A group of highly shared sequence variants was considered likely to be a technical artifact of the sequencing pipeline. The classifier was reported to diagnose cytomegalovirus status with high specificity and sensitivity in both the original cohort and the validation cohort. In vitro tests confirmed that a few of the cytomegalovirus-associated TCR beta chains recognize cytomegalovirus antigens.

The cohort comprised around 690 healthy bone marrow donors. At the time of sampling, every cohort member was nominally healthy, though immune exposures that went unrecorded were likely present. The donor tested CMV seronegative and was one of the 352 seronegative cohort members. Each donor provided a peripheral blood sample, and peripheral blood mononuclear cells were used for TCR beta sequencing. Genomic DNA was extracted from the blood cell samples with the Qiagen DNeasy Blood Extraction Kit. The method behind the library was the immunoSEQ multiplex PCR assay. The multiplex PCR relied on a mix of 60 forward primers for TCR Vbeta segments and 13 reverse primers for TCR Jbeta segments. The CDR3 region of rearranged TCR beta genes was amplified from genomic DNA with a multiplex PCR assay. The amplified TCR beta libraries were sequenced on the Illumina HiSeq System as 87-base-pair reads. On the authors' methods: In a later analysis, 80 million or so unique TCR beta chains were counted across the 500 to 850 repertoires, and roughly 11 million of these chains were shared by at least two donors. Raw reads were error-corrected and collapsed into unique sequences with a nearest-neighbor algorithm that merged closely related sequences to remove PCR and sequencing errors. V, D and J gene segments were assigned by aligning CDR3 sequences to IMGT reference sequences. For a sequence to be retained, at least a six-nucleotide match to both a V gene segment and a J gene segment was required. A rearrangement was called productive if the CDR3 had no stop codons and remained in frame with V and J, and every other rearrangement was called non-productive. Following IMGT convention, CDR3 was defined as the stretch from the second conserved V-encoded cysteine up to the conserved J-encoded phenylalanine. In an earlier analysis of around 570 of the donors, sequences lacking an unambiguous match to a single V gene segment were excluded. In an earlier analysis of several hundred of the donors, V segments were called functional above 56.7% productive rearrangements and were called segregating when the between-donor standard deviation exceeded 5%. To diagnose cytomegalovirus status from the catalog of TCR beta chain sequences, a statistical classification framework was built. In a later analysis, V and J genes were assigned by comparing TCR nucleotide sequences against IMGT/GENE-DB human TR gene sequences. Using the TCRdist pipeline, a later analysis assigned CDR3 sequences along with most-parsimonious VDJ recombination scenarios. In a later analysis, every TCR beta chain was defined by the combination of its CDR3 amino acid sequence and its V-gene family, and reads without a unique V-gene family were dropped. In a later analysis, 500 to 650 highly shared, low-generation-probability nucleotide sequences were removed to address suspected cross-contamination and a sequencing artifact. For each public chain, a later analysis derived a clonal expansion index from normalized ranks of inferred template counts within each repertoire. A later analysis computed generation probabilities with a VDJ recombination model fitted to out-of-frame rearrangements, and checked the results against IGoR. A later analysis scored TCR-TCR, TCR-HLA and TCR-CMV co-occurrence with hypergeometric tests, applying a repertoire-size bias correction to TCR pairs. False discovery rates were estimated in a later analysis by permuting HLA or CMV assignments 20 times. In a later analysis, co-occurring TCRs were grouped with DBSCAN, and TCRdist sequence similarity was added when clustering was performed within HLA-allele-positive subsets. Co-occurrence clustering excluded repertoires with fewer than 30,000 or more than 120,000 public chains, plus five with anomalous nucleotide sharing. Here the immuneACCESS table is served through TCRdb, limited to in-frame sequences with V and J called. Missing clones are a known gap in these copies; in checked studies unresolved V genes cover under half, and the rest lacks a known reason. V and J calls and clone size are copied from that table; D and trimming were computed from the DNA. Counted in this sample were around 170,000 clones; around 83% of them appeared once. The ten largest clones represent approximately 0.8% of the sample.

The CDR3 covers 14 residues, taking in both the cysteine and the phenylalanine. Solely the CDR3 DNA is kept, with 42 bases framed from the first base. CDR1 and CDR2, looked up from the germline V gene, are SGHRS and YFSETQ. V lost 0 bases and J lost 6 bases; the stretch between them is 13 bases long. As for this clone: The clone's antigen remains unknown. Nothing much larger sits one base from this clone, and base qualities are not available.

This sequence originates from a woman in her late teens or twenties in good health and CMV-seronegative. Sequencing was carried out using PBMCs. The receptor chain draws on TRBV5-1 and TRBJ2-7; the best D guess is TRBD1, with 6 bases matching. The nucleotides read TGCGCCAGCAGCTTGGGAAACAGGGCCGGCGAGCAGTACTTC. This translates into CASSLGNRAGEQYF. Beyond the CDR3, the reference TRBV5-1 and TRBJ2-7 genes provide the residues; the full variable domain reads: KAGVTQTPRYLIKTRGQQVTLSCSPISGHRSVSWYQQTPGQGLQFLFEYFSETQRNKGNFPGRFSGRQFSNSRSEMNVSTLELGDSALYLCASSLGNRAGEQYFGPGTRLTVT.